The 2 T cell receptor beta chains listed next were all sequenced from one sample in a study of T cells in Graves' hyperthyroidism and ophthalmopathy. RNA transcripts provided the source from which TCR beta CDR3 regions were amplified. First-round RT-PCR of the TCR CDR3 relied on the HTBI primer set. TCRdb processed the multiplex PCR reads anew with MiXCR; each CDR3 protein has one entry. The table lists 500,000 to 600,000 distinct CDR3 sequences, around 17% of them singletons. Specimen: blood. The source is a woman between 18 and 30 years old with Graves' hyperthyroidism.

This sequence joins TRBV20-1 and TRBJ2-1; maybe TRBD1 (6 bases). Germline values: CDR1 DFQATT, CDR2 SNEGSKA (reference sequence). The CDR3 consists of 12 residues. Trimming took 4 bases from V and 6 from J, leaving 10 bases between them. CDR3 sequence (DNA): TGCAGTGCTACACAGGGATTCAATGAGCAGTTCTTC. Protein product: CSATQGFNEQFF.

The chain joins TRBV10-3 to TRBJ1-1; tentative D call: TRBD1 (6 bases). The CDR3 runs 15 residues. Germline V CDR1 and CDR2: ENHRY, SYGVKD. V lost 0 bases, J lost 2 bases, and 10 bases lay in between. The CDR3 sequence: CAISESGTYNTEAFF. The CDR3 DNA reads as TGTGCCATCAGTGAGTCTGGGACATACAACACTGAAGCTTTCTTT.